The 5 T cell receptor beta chains in this list originate from one sample, sequenced in a study of cytomegalovirus exposure and HLA in healthy donors. TCRdb keeps only in-frame clones here, not all; method: immunoSEQ multiplex PCR. The sample includes about 160,000 clones, roughly 95% of them seen just once. The specimen was PBMCs. The source is a woman aged 18-29 years in good health and CMV-seronegative.

In nucleotides, the CDR3 is TGTGCCAGCAGCTTAGGGACTTCGGCTTACTACGAGCAGTACTTC. Amino acids: CASSLGTSAYYEQYF. The V gene is TRBV7-2, the J gene TRBJ2-7, with a weak D call TRBD2 (5 bases). Trimming shortened V by 1 base and J by 3 bases, and 13 bases separated the two germline ends. In germline, CDR1 is SGHTA, CDR2 FQGNSA. CDR3 length: 15 amino acids.

The chain employs TRBV6-5 and TRBJ2-5, with unresolved D. This CDR3 is built from 12 residues. From germline, CDR1 is MNHEY and CDR2 SVGAGI. V lost 7 bases and J lost 0, with 6 bases in between. The CDR3 protein is CASNSYQETQYF. For the CDR3, the DNA is TGTGCCAGCAATAGTTACCAAGAGACCCAGTACTTC.

The V and J genes are TRBV2 and TRBJ2-3, with TRBD1 matching over 7 bases. Germline CDR1 and CDR2: SNHLY and FYNNEI. Trimming at V came to 7 bases and at J to 7 bases, leaving 11 bases not matched to a gene. CDR3 size: 14 residues. The CDR3 nucleotides are TGTGCCAGCAACCTGGAAGGGGGCCAATATACGCAGTATTTT. This encodes CASNLEGGQYTQYF.

The V and J genes are TRBV15 and TRBJ1-1; no clear D gene. The V end was cut by 3 bases, the J end by 0 bases, with 5 bases between. Germline-derived CDR1 and CDR2 are LNHNV and YYDKDF (reference sequence). This CDR3 is built from 13 residues. The chain's CDR3 is CATSRDLNTEAFF. CDR3 bases: TGTGCCACCAGCAGGGACTTGAACACTGAAGCTTTCTTT.

The rearrangement uses TRBV9 and TRBJ1-1; D gene unclear. The germline V gene encodes CDR1 SGDLS and CDR2 YYNGEE. Trimming removed 7 bases at V and 1 base at J, with 14 bases between. The CDR3 is 14 residues long. This chain's CDR3 is CASARGRANTEAFF. The CDR3 region has the DNA TGTGCCAGCGCTCGAGGGCGGGCGAACACTGAAGCTTTCTTT.